This section outlines one T cell receptor beta chain sequence together with its context. Its specificity is unknown. Use of 60 Vbeta and 13 Jbeta primers characterized the PCR. Clones were read by immunoSEQ multiplex PCR, and TCRdb kept only the in-frame ones, dropping some. In the table there are under 85,000 clones, around 68% of which are singletons. These data belong to a study of cytomegalovirus exposure and HLA in healthy donors. Study-wide points: An apparent linkage of common viral pathogens to several of the most significant clusters emerged in a later analysis.

CDR1 and CDR2 from the germline V gene are LNHDA and SQIVND (reference sequence). The CDR3 sequence is 13 residues long. V was clipped by 4 bases and J by 4 bases; unmatched bases: 2. The source material was PBMCs. The J gene is TRBJ1-1, the V gene TRBV19; TRBD1 aligns across 8 bases. The clonotype originates from a man between 35 and 55 years old in good health and CMV-seropositive. The CDR3 DNA reads as TGTGCCAGTAGTAGGACAGGGATCACTGAAGCTTTCTTT. It specifies CASSRTGITEAFF.